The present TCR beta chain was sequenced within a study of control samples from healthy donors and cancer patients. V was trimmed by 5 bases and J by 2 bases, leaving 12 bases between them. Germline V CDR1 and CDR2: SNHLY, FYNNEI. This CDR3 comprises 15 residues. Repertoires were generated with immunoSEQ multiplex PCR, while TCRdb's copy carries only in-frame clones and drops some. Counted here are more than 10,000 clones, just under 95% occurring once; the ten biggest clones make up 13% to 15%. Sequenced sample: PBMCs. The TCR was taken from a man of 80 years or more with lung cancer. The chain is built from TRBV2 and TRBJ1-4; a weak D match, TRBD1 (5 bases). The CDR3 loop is CASSSRGFTNEKLFF. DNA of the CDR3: TGTGCCAGCAGTTCCCGGGGGTTCACTAATGAAAAACTGTTTTTT.